These 21 T cell receptor beta chains came from one sample sequenced in a study of siplizumab effects on memory and regulatory T cells. Sequencing was performed with immunoSEQ multiplex PCR; in TCRdb, only in-frame clones are kept and a portion is missing. The sample has about 52,000 clones; about 97% are singletons. The source material was naive CD4+ T cells sorted from blood. Receptors were obtained from a human donor in good health.

The chain uses TRBV5-1 and TRBJ2-7; 7 positions match TRBD2. CDR3 length: 16 residues. Germline trimming cut 2 bases from V and 0 bases from J; bases unmatched to any gene: 8. The germline V gene encodes CDR1 SGHRS and CDR2 YFSETQ. The CDR3 here is CASSFGGVMASYEQYF. Written as DNA, the CDR3 is TGCGCCAGCAGCTTTGGGGGGGTTATGGCCTCCTACGAGCAGTACTTC.

In regard to this clone: Other DNA sequences in the same sample also yield this CDR3. This rearrangement joins TRBV10-3 to TRBJ1-5; 7 bases line up with TRBD1. Germline values: CDR1 ENHRY, CDR2 SYGVKD. V gave up 3 bases and J gave up 7 bases; unmatched junction bases: 3. The CDR3 is 13 amino acids. The CDR3, as DNA: TGTGCCATCAGTGACAGGGGGAACCAGCCCCAGCATTTT. This encodes CAISDRGNQPQHF.

The chain is built from TRBV4-2 and TRBJ1-5; perhaps TRBD1 as D (5 bases). Germline assignment: CDR1 LGHNA and CDR2 YNFKEQ. The CDR3 runs to 15 residues. The V end lost 8 bases, the J end lost 0 bases, and 14 bases lay between the germline ends. The CDR3 reads CASRGSGGSNQPQHF. The CDR3 region has the DNA TGTGCCAGCCGGGGGTCGGGTGGTAGCAATCAGCCCCAGCATTTT.

The gene calls are TRBV5-1 and TRBJ2-7, with TRBD2 identical over 7 bases. This CDR3 region has 14 residues. Germline V gives CDR1 SGHRS, CDR2 YFSETQ. V dropped 6 bases and J dropped 1; count of bases not matched to a gene: 7. This chain's CDR3 is CASKRDLGSYEQYF. CDR3 coding DNA: TGCGCCAGCAAGCGGGACTTAGGGTCCTACGAGCAGTACTTC.

This clone was counted once. The V gene is TRBV27, the J gene TRBJ2-1; D unresolved. V dropped 6 bases and J dropped 4 bases, with 13 bases sitting between them. Germline values: CDR1 MNHEY, CDR2 SMNVEV (reference sequence). The CDR3 is 14 amino acids. CDR3 in amino acids: CASRKGLGYNEQFF. The CDR3 DNA is TGTGCCAGCAGAAAAGGTTTGGGGTACAATGAGCAGTTCTTC.

This clone was detected once. This chain connects TRBV5-1 to TRBJ1-4; D unresolved. V shed 4 bases and J shed 4 bases, with 14 bases lying between them. The germline V gene has CDR1 SGHRS and CDR2 YFSETQ. The CDR3 extends over 15 amino acids. The CDR3 spells CASSADRWNNEKLFF. The DNA for the CDR3 is TGCGCCAGCAGCGCAGACCGATGGAATAATGAAAAACTGTTTTTT.

This chain uses TRBV6-5 with TRBJ1-1; maybe TRBD1 (5 bases). The CDR3 is 14 amino acids. Trimming cost V 6 bases and J 4 bases, with 15 bases left between them. Looked up from germline, CDR1 is MNHEY and CDR2 is SVGAGI. CDR3 coding DNA: TGTGCCAGCAGCGAACGTACAGGTTCCACTGAAGCTTTCTTT. This gives the protein CASSERTGSTEAFF.

The chain's CDR3 is CASSEDSGANVLTF. The CDR3 bases are TGTGCCAGCTCAGAGGACTCTGGGGCCAACGTCCTGACTTTC. The chain recombines TRBV18 with TRBJ2-6; unclear D gene. Germline assignment: CDR1 KGHSH and CDR2 LQKENI. V was cut by 5 bases and J by 0 bases, with 5 bases left in between. The CDR3 is made up of 14 amino acids.

The J gene is TRBJ2-2, the V gene TRBV6-4, with D possibly TRBD2 on 5 matching bases. This CDR3 is 14 amino acids long. Deletions cut 5 bases from V and 4 bases from J, with 11 bases between. Per the germline V gene, CDR1 is MRHNA and CDR2 is SNTAGT. CDR3 loop: CASSSVEGTGELFF. The DNA of the CDR3 is TGTGCCAGCAGTTCAGTTGAGGGCACCGGGGAGCTGTTTTTT.

This clone was counted a single time. The chain employs TRBV15 and TRBJ2-3; D not resolved. There are 15 residues in the CDR3. Germline V lookup: CDR1 LNHNV, CDR2 YYDKDF (reference sequence). V lost 0 bases, J lost 2 bases, and 9 bases lay in between. The CDR3 protein is CATSRDFAATDTQYF. The CDR3 nucleotides read TGTGCCACCAGCAGAGACTTTGCAGCCACAGATACGCAGTATTTT.

The chain is built from TRBV9 and TRBJ1-1; D possibly corresponds to TRBD1 (6 bases). Germline CDR1 reads SGDLS; CDR2 reads YYNGEE. Trimming removed 2 bases from V and 4 bases from J, with 9 bases in between. The CDR3 covers 13 residues. The CDR3 sequence: CASSVTGSTEAFF. In DNA, the CDR3 is TGTGCCAGCAGCGTTACAGGGAGCACTGAAGCTTTCTTT. Together with reference TRBV9 and TRBJ1-1, the CDR3 gives the full variable domain: DSGVTQTPKHLITATGQRVTLRCSPRSGDLSVYWYQQSLDQGLQFLIQYYNGEERAKGNILERFSAQQFPDLHSELNLSSLELGDSALYFCASSVTGSTEAFFGQGTRLTVV.

This sequence joins TRBV19 and TRBJ2-5; 7 nucleotides agree with TRBD2. This CDR3 region has 15 residues. CDR1 is LNHDA, CDR2 SQIVND, per germline (reference sequence). The V segment lost 6 bases and the J segment 2 bases; nucleotides outside the gene matches: 9. CDR3 DNA: TGTGCCAGTAGCACCAGGGACTATCTACAAGAGACCCAGTACTTC. This codes for CASSTRDYLQETQYF.

The rearrangement uses TRBV5-1 and TRBJ2-7; possibly TRBD1 for D (6 bases). Per the germline V gene, CDR1 is SGHRS and CDR2 is YFSETQ. V was cut by 0 bases and J by 2 bases, with 12 bases left in between. The CDR3 extends over 15 amino acids. This CDR3 reads CASSLGDRTTYEQYF. The CDR3 DNA reads TGCGCCAGCAGCTTGGGTGACAGGACAACCTACGAGCAGTACTTC.

The CDR3 sequence is CASLNSGRNYGYTF. As DNA, the CDR3 is TGTGCCAGCTTAAATAGCGGACGGAACTATGGCTACACCTTC. The chain couples TRBV18 to TRBJ1-2; unclear D gene. This CDR3 is 14 amino acids long. The germline gives CDR1 KGHSH, CDR2 LQKENI. V was cut by 7 bases and J by 2 bases, with 14 bases left in between.

The chain has TRBV4-2 and TRBJ1-4; unclear D gene. Germline loops: CDR1 LGHNA, CDR2 YNFKEQ. The CDR3 contains 12 residues. V lost 3 bases and J 8 bases, leaving 7 bases between the germline ends. CDR3 sequence (DNA): TGTGCCAGCAGCCAGAGCCGCGAAAAACTGTTTTTT. Residues: CASSQSREKLFF.

The chain combines TRBV7-8 with TRBJ2-7, with no clear D. The ends were cut back, 4 bases at V and 2 bases at J, with 21 bases in the middle. The germline gives CDR1 SGHVS, CDR2 FQNEAQ. The CDR3 runs to 17 residues. Here the CDR3 DNA reads TGTGCCAGCAGCTACTACTCCAAAGGGCATTTTGCCTACGAGCAGTACTTC. As protein: CASSYYSKGHFAYEQYF.

V is TRBV6-1 and J is TRBJ1-5, with D possibly being TRBD1 (6 bases). Germline lookup yields CDR1 MNHNS and CDR2 SASEGT. V gave up 7 bases and J gave up 4 bases, with 14 bases separating them. This CDR3 region has 14 residues. In DNA form, the CDR3 reads TGTGCCAGCAACAAGGGGGTAAGAAATCAGCCCCAGCATTTT. Protein: CASNKGVRNQPQHF.

In this sample, this clone turned up once. The chain carries TRBV7-9 and TRBJ2-7; tentatively, D is TRBD2 (6 bases). This CDR3 spans 18 amino acids. From germline, CDR1 is SEHNR and CDR2 FQNEAQ (reference sequence). Trimming pared 4 bases from V and 3 bases from J, leaving 25 bases between. The CDR3 DNA is TGTGCCAGCAGCTCCCCCGGGAGACAAGGTCTACAGGACTACGAGCAGTACTTC. It specifies CASSSPGRQGLQDYEQYF.

This rearrangement joins TRBV6-6 to TRBJ2-2, with D perhaps matching TRBD2 (5 bases). Germline CDR1 MNHNY, CDR2 SVGAGI (reference sequence). CDR3 size: 14 residues. The V end was cut by 6 bases, the J end by 8 bases, with 16 bases between. CDR3 sequence: CASSPSGGGGELFF. The DNA of the CDR3 is TGTGCCAGCAGCCCCTCTGGAGGCGGTGGGGAGCTGTTTTTT.

This chain links TRBV5-4 with TRBJ2-1, with TRBD2 identical over 9 bases. The junction had 16 bases not matched to a gene; V was cut back by 3 bases and J by 9 bases. Germline V gives CDR1 SGHNT, CDR2 YYREEE (reference sequence). The CDR3 has 17 amino acids. CDR3 in amino acids: CASSSPSTSGVRVEQFF. Written as DNA, the CDR3 is TGTGCCAGCAGCTCTCCCTCGACTAGCGGAGTTAGGGTTGAGCAGTTCTTC.

The chain has TRBV10-3 and TRBJ2-7; 11 positions match TRBD2. The CDR3 contains 17 residues. From germline, CDR1 is ENHRY and CDR2 SYGVKD. The J segment lost 5 bases and the V segment lost 8 bases, leaving 17 bases of the junction unmatched. The CDR3 protein is CAISITSGSGGGDEQYF. The CDR3 DNA reads as TGTGCCATCTCTATTACTAGCGGGAGCGGGGGAGGGGACGAGCAGTACTTC.